The TCR beta chain under discussion was sequenced for a study of shared clonotypes between healthy human individuals. Turning to the study itself: Used for every donor were three CD4 naive, three CD4 memory, two CD8 naive and one CD8 memory plate. General study results and limits: A handful of donors had roughly 5% of their naive CD4 clonotypes in common. Depth of sequencing was expected to influence donor clonotype sharing.

V shed 1 base, J shed 6 bases, and the junction held 4 bases outside the gene matches. The CDR3 spans 15 residues. The germline CDR1 and CDR2 sequences are SGHTA and FQGTGA. Every immunoSEQ plate was one replicate of a subset's evenly spread DNA. Libraries were prepared by immunoSEQ multiplex PCR; TCRdb keeps only in-frame clonotypes and omits some of them. Of a few million clones listed, around 90% are singletons. In regard to this clone: Its matching antigen is unknown.

This chain joins TRBV7-3 and TRBJ2-1, with 9 bases identical to TRBD1. Material for sequencing was naive CD4+ T cells from PBMCs. The subset denotes: CD45RA+ positively selected. The receptor's source is a man aged 18 to 30 in good health. Some clones in this sample may be carry-over from other donors' samples. The CDR3 here is CASSLSRTGVNEQFF. The CDR3 bases are TGTGCCAGCAGCTTAAGTAGGACAGGGGTCAATGAGCAGTTCTTC.